This TCR beta chain was found in a study of T cell responses to AZD1222 COVID-19 vaccine. Generated by immunoSEQ multiplex PCR, the TCRdb table keeps only in-frame clones and is missing some. This sample has 90,000 to 100,000 clones, with roughly 80% found just once. Findings of the study overall: Reports indicate that nearly half of spike-specific TCRs are directed at unmutated variant regions.

On this clone itself: Its specificity is unknown.

V was shortened by 0 bases and J by 2 bases, with 8 bases between the two germline ends. The CDR3 runs to 16 residues. CDR1 and CDR2 from the germline V gene are SGHVS and FQNEAQ. The clonotype was recovered from an adult who received the AZD1222 COVID-19 vaccine. Sequencing used peripheral blood, obtained 28 days after the second AZD1222 dose. J is TRBJ2-6 and V is TRBV7-8, with a possible D match to TRBD1 (6 bases). The CDR3 DNA is TGTGCCAGCAGCTTAGCGAACAGGGCTGGGGCCAACGTCCTGACTTTC. Amino acid sequence: CASSLANRAGANVLTF.